These 2 T cell receptor beta chains were sequenced from one sample in a study of PD-1 blockade in classical Hodgkin lymphoma. Relapses following autologous stem cell transplantation were seen in all patients, with brentuximab vedotin exposure varying. Only in-frame clones appear in the TCRdb table, and some are missing; sequencing was by immunoSEQ multiplex PCR. This table holds approximately 100,000 clones, about 89% found once. Sequenced material: peripheral blood mononuclear cells (PBMCs), taken before the second cycle of nivolumab. The receptors here all came from a human donor with classical Hodgkin lymphoma.

The sample holds one count of this clone. The V gene is TRBV19, the J gene TRBJ2-7; tentatively, D is TRBD1 or TRBD2 (5 bases each). Looked up from germline, CDR1 is LNHDA and CDR2 is SQIVND (reference sequence). The CDR3 runs 17 residues. V dropped 3 bases and J dropped 2 bases, with 20 bases sitting between them. The DNA of the CDR3 is TGTGCCAGTAGTATCTATTCCGGGACGGGCGTCACCTACGAGCAGTACTTC. It yields the protein CASSIYSGTGVTYEQYF.

CDR3 DNA: TGTGCCAGCAGCTTGAGCAGGTCCTATAATTCACCCCTCCACTTT. Translating it yields CASSLSRSYNSPLHF. The chain couples TRBV5-6 to TRBJ1-6; D remains ambiguous. Deletions cut 1 base from V and 1 base from J, with 6 bases between. CDR1 is SGHDT and CDR2 is YYEEEE in the germline V gene. The CDR3 extends over 15 amino acids.